The clone carrying this T cell receptor (beta chain) was observed a single time. The antigen remains undetermined. The CDR3 loop spans 17 amino acids. V was trimmed by 2 bases and J by 2 bases, leaving 16 bases between them. The V gene's germline CDR1 is SEHNR and CDR2 FQNEAQ (reference sequence). The sample originates from a study of T cell responses to AZD1222 COVID-19 vaccine. Study overall: Second-dose schedules of about 4 or about 12 weeks were combined.

The repertoire was sequenced with immunoSEQ multiplex PCR; TCRdb's copy has only in-frame clones and lacks some. The sample contains around 100,000 clones, roughly 87% of which appear only once. Overall study results and limits: Only a handful of AZD1222 recipients were seropositive at baseline. Of spike-specific TCRs, nearly half reportedly target regions left unmutated in variants. Sampled repertoires all dated from after the peak T cell response.

The genes are TRBV7-9 and TRBJ2-1, with D perhaps assigned TRBD1 or TRBD2 (6 bases each). The sample was peripheral blood, taken on day 0 of AZD1222 vaccination. The receptor was derived from an adult in good health. CDR3 amino acids: CASSLFGRGGPYNEQFF. CDR3 in DNA: TGTGCCAGCAGCTTATTTGGTCGAGGGGGGCCCTACAATGAGCAGTTCTTC.